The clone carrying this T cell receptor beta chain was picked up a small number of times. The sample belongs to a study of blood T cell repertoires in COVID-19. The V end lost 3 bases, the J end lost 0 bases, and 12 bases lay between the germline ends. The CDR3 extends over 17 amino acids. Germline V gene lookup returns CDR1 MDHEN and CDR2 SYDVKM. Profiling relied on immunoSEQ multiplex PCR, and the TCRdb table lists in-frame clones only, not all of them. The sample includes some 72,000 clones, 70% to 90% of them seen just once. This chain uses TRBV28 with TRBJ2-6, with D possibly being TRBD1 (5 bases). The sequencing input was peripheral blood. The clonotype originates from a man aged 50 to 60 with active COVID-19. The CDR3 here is CASSFSQGSSGANVLTF. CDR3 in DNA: TGTGCCAGCAGTTTTAGCCAGGGATCCTCTGGGGCCAACGTCCTGACTTTC.